This T cell receptor (beta chain) originates from a study of shared clonotypes between healthy human individuals. With respect to this clone: The antigen remains unidentified.

Only Caucasian adults living in Nashville, Tennessee made up the donor group. Overall study findings and caveats: Rarefaction indicated that sorted-subset sequencing remained incomplete although depth was large. Unshared clonotypes carried lower generation probabilities than those common to all four donors.

Sequencing was at deep level. Assay: immunoSEQ multiplex PCR; the TCRdb copy retains only in-frame clones and omits some. This sample has 1,400,000 or so clones, with approximately 98.5% found just once. Per the germline V gene, CDR1 is MDHEN and CDR2 is SYDVKM. V was shortened by 7 bases and J by 1 base, with 13 bases between the two germline ends. There are 14 residues in the CDR3. The TCR was taken from a man aged 25 to 40 in good health. The material sequenced was naive CD4+ T cells sorted from blood. Subset defined: CD45RA+ positively selected. V and J are TRBV28 and TRBJ2-5; TRBD2 is a possible D gene (6 bases). DNA of the CDR3: TGTGCCAGCACCCCCGCGGGGTTCCAAGAGACCCAGTACTTC. Translated, it gives CASTPAGFQETQYF. Supplemented by reference TRBV28 and TRBJ2-5, the full variable domain reads DVKVTQSSRYLVKRTGEKVFLECVQDMDHENMFWYRQDPGLGLRLIYFSYDVKMKEKGDIPEGYSVSREKKERFSLILESASTNQTSMYLCASTPAGFQETQYFGPGTRLLVL.